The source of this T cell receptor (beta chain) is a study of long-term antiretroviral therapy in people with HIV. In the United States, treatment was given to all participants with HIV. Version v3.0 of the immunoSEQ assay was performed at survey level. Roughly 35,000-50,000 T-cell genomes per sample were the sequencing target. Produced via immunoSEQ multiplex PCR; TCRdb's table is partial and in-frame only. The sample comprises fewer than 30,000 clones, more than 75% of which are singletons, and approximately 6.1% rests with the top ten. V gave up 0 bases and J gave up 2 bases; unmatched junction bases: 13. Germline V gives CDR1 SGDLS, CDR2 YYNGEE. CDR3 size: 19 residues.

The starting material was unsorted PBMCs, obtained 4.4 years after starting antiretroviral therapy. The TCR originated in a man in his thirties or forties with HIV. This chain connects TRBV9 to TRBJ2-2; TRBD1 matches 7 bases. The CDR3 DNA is TGTGCCAGCAGCGTAGATGACAGGGTCGGCGGGCGAAACACCGGGGAGCTGTTTTTT. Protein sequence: CASSVDDRVGGRNTGELFF.